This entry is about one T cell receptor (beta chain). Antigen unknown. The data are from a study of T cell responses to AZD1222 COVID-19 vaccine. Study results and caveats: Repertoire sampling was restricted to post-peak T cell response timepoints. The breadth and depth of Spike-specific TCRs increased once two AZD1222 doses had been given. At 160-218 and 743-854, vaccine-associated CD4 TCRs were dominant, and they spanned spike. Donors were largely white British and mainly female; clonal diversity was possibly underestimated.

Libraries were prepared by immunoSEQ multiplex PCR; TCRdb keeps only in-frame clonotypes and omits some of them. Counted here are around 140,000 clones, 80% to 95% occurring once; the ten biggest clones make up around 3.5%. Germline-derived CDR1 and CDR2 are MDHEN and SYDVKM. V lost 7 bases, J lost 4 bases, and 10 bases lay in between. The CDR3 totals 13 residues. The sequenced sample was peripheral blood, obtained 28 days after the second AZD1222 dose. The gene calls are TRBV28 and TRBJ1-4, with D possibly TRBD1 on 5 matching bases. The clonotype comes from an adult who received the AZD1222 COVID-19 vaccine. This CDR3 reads CASTGGVNEKLFF. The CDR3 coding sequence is TGTGCCAGCACAGGAGGGGTTAATGAAAAACTGTTTTTT.